This TCR beta chain came from a study of T cell responses to AZD1222 COVID-19 vaccine. Findings and limits, study-wide: Unmutated regions of variants are reportedly targeted by nearly half of spike-specific TCRs. Once two AZD1222 doses were given, Spike-specific TCR breadth and depth went up. Seropositive at baseline were only five or six AZD1222 recipients.

In the case of this clone: What it binds is unknown.

Germline-derived CDR1 and CDR2 are SEHNR and FQNEAQ (reference sequence). This CDR3 region has 13 residues. V shed 5 bases and J shed 0 bases, with 7 bases lying between them. This table comes from immunoSEQ multiplex PCR, and its TCRdb copy is limited to in-frame clones, with some not included. The sample records around 75,000 clones, about nine tenths being singletons. The sequencing used peripheral blood, collected 28 days after the second dose of the MenACWY control vaccine. The TCR sequence derives from an adult who received the MenACWY meningococcal vaccine as a control. The chain has TRBV7-9 and TRBJ1-2; D not resolved. The CDR3 loop reads CASSALANYGYTF. CDR3 in DNA: TGTGCCAGCAGCGCCCTAGCTAACTATGGCTACACCTTC.